This is a list of T cell receptor beta chains from one sample in a study of cytomegalovirus exposure and HLA in healthy donors. Sequenced by immunoSEQ multiplex PCR; TCRdb stores in-frame clones only, minus some. In the table there are about 49,000 clones, roughly 93% of which are singletons. Sequences were obtained from PBMCs. The receptors come from a man younger than 30 in good health and CMV-seronegative. The CDR3 runs from the conserved cysteine through the conserved F or W. Each record gives: V gene, J gene, CDR3 protein.

v_gene: TRBV6-5; j_gene: TRBJ2-1; CDR3aa: CASSYGGSSYNEQFF
v_gene: TRBV30; j_gene: TRBJ2-7; CDR3aa: CAWSVHRGPYEQYF
v_gene: TRBV30; j_gene: TRBJ1-1; CDR3aa: CAWSVGRTNTEAFF
v_gene: TRBV27; j_gene: TRBJ1-5; CDR3aa: CASSPWDRASRPQHF
v_gene: TRBV7-9; j_gene: TRBJ2-5; CDR3aa: CASSPGTGQETQYF
v_gene: TRBV15; j_gene: TRBJ2-6; CDR3aa: CATSRDRGSGANVLTF
v_gene: TRBV7-6; j_gene: TRBJ2-5; CDR3aa: CASSPLTRSETQYF
v_gene: TRBV2; j_gene: TRBJ2-2; CDR3aa: CASSDRLGRTGELFF
v_gene: TRBV5-1; j_gene: TRBJ2-3; CDR3aa: CASSPGVAGDTQYF
v_gene: TRBV7-8; j_gene: TRBJ1-4; CDR3aa: CASSSDRNEKLFF
v_gene: TRBV19; j_gene: TRBJ2-2; CDR3aa: CASSIPAGRTGELFF
v_gene: TRBV6-5; j_gene: TRBJ2-7; CDR3aa: CASSYQGGSYEQYF
v_gene: TRBV7-9; j_gene: TRBJ2-1; CDR3aa: CASSLYRVDEQFF
v_gene: TRBV19; j_gene: TRBJ2-5; CDR3aa: CASSRDRRQETQYF